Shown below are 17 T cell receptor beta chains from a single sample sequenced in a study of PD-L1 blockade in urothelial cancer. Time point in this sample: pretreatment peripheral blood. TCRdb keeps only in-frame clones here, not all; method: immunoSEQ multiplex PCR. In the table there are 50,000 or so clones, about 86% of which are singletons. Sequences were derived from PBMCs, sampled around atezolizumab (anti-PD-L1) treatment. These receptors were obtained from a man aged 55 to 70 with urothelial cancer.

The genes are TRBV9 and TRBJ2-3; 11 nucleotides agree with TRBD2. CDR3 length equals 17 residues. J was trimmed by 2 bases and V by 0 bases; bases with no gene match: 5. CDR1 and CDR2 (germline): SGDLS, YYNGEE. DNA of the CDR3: TGTGCCAGCAGCGTAGCTAGCGGGGGGAGACCCACAGATACGCAGTATTTT. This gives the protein CASSVASGGRPTDTQYF.

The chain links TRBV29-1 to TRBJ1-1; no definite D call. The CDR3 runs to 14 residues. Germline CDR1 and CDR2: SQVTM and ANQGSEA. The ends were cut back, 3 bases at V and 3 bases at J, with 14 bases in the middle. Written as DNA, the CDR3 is TGCAGCGTTGAGGGTGGCGGCCTGGACACTGAAGCTTTCTTT. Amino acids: CSVEGGGLDTEAFF.

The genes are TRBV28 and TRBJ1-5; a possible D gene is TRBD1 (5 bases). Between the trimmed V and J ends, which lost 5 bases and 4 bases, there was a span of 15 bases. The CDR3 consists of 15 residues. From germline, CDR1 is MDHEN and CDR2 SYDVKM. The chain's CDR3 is CASSPSTATNQPQHF. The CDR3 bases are TGTGCCAGCAGTCCATCGACAGCTACTAATCAGCCCCAGCATTTT. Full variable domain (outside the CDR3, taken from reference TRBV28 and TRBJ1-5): DVKVTQSSRYLVKRTGEKVFLECVQDMDHENMFWYRQDPGLGLRLIYFSYDVKMKEKGDIPEGYSVSREKKERFSLILESASTNQTSMYLCASSPSTATNQPQHFGDGTRLSIL.

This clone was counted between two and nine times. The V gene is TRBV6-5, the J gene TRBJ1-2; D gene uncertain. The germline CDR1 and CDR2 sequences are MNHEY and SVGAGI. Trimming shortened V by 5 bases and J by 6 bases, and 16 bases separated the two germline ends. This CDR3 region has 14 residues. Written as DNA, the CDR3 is TGTGCCAGCAGTCGTGGACGCGGGGAAAATGGCTACACCTTC. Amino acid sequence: CASSRGRGENGYTF.

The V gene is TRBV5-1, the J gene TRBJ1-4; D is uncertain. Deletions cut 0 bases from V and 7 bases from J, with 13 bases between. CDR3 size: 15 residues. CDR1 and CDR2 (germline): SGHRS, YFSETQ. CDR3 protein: CASSLEPTVREKLFF. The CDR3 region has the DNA TGCGCCAGCAGCTTGGAACCAACAGTTCGTGAAAAACTGTTTTTT.

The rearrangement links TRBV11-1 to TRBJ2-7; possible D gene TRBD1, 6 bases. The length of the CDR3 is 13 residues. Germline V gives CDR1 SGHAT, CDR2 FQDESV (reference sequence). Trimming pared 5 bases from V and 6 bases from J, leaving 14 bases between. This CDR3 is CASSPITGPEQYF. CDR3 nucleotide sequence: TGTGCCAGCAGCCCCATTACAGGGCCCGAGCAGTACTTC.

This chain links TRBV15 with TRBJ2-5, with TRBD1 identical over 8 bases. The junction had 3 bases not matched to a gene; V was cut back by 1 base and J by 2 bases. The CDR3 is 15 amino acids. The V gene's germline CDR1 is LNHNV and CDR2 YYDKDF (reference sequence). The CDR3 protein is CATSRGGTGQETQYF. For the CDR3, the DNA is TGTGCCACCAGCAGAGGGGGGACAGGTCAAGAGACCCAGTACTTC.

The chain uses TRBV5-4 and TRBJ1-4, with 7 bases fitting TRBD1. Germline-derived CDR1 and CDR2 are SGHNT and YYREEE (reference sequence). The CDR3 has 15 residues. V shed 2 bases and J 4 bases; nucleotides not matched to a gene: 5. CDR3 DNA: TGTGCCAGCAGCTTAAAGACAGGGAATAATGAAAAACTGTTTTTT. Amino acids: CASSLKTGNNEKLFF.

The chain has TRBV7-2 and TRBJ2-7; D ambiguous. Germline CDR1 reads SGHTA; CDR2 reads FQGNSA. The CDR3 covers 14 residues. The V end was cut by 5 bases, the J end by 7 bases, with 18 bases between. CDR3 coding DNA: TGTGCCAGCAGCCCCGCGCCCTCACCTCCAGAGCAGTACTTC. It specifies CASSPAPSPPEQYF. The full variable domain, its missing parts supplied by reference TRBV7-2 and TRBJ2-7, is GAGVSQSPSNKVTEKGKDVELRCDPISGHTALYWYRQSLGQGLEFLIYFQGNSAPDKSGLPSDRFSAERTGGSVSTLTIQRTQQEDSAVYLCASSPAPSPPEQYFGPGTRLTVT.

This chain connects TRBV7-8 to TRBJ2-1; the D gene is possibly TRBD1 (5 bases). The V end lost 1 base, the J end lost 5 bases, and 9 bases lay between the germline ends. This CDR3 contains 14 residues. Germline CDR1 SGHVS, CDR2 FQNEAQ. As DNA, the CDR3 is TGTGCCAGCAGCTTAGAGACAGCCCACAATGAGCAGTTCTTC. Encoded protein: CASSLETAHNEQFF.

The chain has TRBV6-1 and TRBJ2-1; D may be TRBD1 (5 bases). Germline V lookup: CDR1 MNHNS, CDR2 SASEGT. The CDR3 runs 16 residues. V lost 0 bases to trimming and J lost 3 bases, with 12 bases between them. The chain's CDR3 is CASSEALGAYYNEQFF. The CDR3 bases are TGTGCCAGCAGTGAAGCGCTTGGGGCGTACTACAATGAGCAGTTCTTC.

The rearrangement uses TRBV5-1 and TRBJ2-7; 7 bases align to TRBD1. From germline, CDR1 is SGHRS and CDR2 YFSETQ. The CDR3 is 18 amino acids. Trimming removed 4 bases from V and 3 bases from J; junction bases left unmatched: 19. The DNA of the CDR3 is TGCGCCAGCAGCGCACCGGGACAGACTGCCAATACCCGCTACGAGCAGTACTTC. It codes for CASSAPGQTANTRYEQYF.

The CDR3 region is CASSFRKEVTEAFF. The CDR3 coding sequence is TGTGCCAGCAGCTTTAGGAAAGAGGTCACTGAAGCTTTCTTT. The chain joins TRBV5-8 to TRBJ1-1; no clear D gene. Trimming removed 2 bases at V and 4 bases at J, with 12 bases between. This CDR3 is built from 14 residues. Germline loops: CDR1 SGHTS, CDR2 YDEGEE.

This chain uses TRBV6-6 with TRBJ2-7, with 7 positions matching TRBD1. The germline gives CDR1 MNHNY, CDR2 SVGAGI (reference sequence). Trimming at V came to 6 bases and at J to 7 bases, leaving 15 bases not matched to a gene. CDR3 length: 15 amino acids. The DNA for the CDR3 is TGTGCCAGCAGCCCACGACAGGGACGAAGGTTTGAGCAGTACTTC. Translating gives CASSPRQGRRFEQYF.

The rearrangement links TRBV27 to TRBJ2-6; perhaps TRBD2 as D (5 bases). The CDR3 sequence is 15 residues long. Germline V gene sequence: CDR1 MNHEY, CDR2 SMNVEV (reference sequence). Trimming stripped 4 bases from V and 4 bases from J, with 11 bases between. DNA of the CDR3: TGTGCCAGCAGTTCGGGTTTAGCGGGGGCCAACGTCCTGACTTTC. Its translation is CASSSGLAGANVLTF.

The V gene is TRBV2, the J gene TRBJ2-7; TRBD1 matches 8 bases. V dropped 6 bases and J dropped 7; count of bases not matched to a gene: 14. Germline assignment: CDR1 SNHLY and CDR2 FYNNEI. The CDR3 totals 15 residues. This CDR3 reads CASRGRIQGVEEQYF. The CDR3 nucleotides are TGTGCCAGCAGGGGGAGGATACAGGGGGTGGAGGAGCAGTACTTC.

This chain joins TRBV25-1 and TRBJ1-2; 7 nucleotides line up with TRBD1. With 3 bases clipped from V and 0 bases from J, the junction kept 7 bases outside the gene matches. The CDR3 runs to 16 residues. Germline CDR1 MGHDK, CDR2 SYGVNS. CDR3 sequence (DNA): TGTGCCAGCAGTGATCGAGACAGGGAGTCTAACTATGGCTACACCTTC. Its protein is CASSDRDRESNYGYTF.